The next 32 T cell receptor beta chains were all read from a single sample in a study of metastatic and nonmetastatic thyroid tumors. The entire patient cohort was treatment-naive prior to thyroid surgery. TCRdb reprocessed the PCR reads via MiXCR. The sample gives about 20,000 clones, about a quarter of which show up once; about 6.6% is in the top ten. The source material was tumor tissue. These receptors came from a female donor with papillary thyroid cancer or a benign thyroid nodule (not recorded which). Some clones in this sample may be carry-over from other donors' samples.

This clone showed up many times. J is TRBJ2-5 and V is TRBV2; tentatively, D is TRBD2 (6 bases). Germline assignment: CDR1 SNHLY and CDR2 FYNNEI. CDR3 length: 19 residues. V was shortened by 7 bases and J by 0 bases, with 27 bases between the two germline ends. This chain's CDR3 is CASIAGYGSAAENQETQYF. Here the CDR3 DNA reads TGTGCCAGCATTGCGGGGTATGGTTCCGCGGCGGAGAACCAAGAGACCCAGTACTTC.

The chain links TRBV28 to TRBJ2-7; 8 bases map to TRBD2. The ends lost 8 bases at V and 3 bases at J; junction bases unmatched: 12. The V gene's germline CDR1 is MDHEN and CDR2 SYDVKM. This CDR3 spans 15 amino acids. The CDR3 region has the DNA TGTGCCAGCGGGCCGGGGGGGGCGAGTAACTACGAGCAGTACTTC. Translating gives CASGPGGASNYEQYF.

V and J are TRBV19 and TRBJ2-1; TRBD2 agrees at 7 bases. V dropped 5 bases and J dropped 2; count of bases not matched to a gene: 12. The CDR3 spans 17 residues. Per the germline V gene, CDR1 is LNHDA and CDR2 is SQIVND (reference sequence). The CDR3, as DNA: TGTGCCAGTAGTCCGAGACTAAGGGGAGGGCCCTACAATGAGCAGTTCTTC. Its protein is CASSPRLRGGPYNEQFF.

This clone has at least ten counts. The chain employs TRBV20-1 and TRBJ2-7; D call uncertain. CDR3 size: 13 residues. The V and J ends lost 0 bases and 2 bases respectively, with 8 bases between them. Germline values: CDR1 DFQATT, CDR2 SNEGSKA (reference sequence). The CDR3 DNA reads as TGCAGTGCTAGAGATCCTTCAACCTACGAGCAGTACTTC. The encoded protein is CSARDPSTYEQYF.

This clone was recorded at least ten times. This chain connects TRBV9 to TRBJ2-2, with TRBD1 matching over 11 bases. There are 15 residues in the CDR3. V shed 4 bases and J 5 bases; nucleotides not matched to a gene: 4. Germline V gives CDR1 SGDLS, CDR2 YYNGEE. CDR3 loop: CASSWGQGDTGELFF. CDR3 coding DNA: TGTGCCAGCAGCTGGGGACAGGGGGATACCGGGGAGCTGTTTTTT.

In its sample, this clone ranks as medium-sized. The CDR3 DNA reads as TGTGCCAGCAGCTTCCTCAGCGGGGGCACCTACGAGCAGTACTTC. Amino acids: CASSFLSGGTYEQYF. The J gene is TRBJ2-7, the V gene TRBV7-2; 8 positions agree with TRBD2. The J segment lost 2 bases and the V segment lost 3 bases, leaving 6 bases of the junction unmatched. The CDR3 runs 15 residues. Germline CDR1 and CDR2: SGHTA and FQGNSA.

About this clone: This may come from a read error, since a much larger clone is one base off. This rearrangement joins TRBV10-2 to TRBJ2-1; TRBD2 might be the D (5 bases). The CDR3 totals 17 residues. Germline V gene data show CDR1 as WSHSY and CDR2 as SAAADI. For the CDR3, the DNA is TGCGCCAGCAGTGGCCATAGCGCGAGGGCCAGCGACAATAAGCAGTTCTTC. This encodes CASSGHSARASDNKQFF.

The sample holds many counts of this clone. The V call is TRBV7-2, the J call TRBJ2-3, with D uncertain. The CDR3 sequence is 14 residues long. The ends were cut back, 5 bases at V and 3 bases at J, with 12 bases in the middle. Germline V gene data show CDR1 as SGHTA and CDR2 as FQGNSA. CDR3 nucleotides: TGTGCCAGCAGCAATTACCTAAGTACAGATACGCAGTATTTT. Residues: CASSNYLSTDTQYF.

The V and J genes are TRBV20-1 and TRBJ2-3; D perhaps matches TRBD2 (6 bases). Trimming left V 6 bases short and J 2 bases short, with 15 bases between. The germline V gene has CDR1 DFQATT and CDR2 SNEGSKA (reference sequence). The CDR3 extends over 14 amino acids. This chain's CDR3 is CSATLAALTDTQYF. CDR3 in DNA: TGCAGTGCCACCTTAGCGGCCCTCACAGATACGCAGTATTTT.

This clone was seen repeatedly, ten times or more. This chain connects TRBV10-1 to TRBJ2-1; D is unresolved. The ends were cut back, 5 bases at V and 4 bases at J, with 9 bases in the middle. Germline V CDR1 and CDR2: WNHNN, SYGVQD (reference sequence). This CDR3 region has 13 residues. The CDR3 reads CASSSTRYNEQFF. The CDR3 bases are TGCGCCAGCAGTTCGACACGATACAATGAGCAGTTCTTC.

This clone showed up many times. The J gene is TRBJ2-1, the V gene TRBV18, with TRBD2 matching 10 bases. The length of the CDR3 is 19 residues. The V and J ends lost 1 base and 0 bases, in that order; junction bases with no gene match: 9. In germline, CDR1 is KGHSH, CDR2 LQKENI. Written as DNA, the CDR3 is TGTGCCAGCTCACCACGGTTAGCGGGAGGCAAAAGCTCCTACAATGAGCAGTTCTTC. This translates into CASSPRLAGGKSSYNEQFF.

This clone was seen repeatedly, ten times or more. The rearrangement links TRBV11-1 to TRBJ2-3; D might be TRBD1 (8 bases). Germline CDR1 SGHAT, CDR2 FQDESV (reference sequence). V lost 3 bases and J 2 bases, leaving 15 bases between the germline ends. This CDR3 has 16 residues. For the CDR3, the DNA is TGTGCCAGCAGCTTGGGAACAGGGGGGGACACAGATACGCAGTATTTT. Protein product: CASSLGTGGDTDTQYF.

Notes on this clone: Other DNA sequences within the sample encode an identical CDR3. The chain links TRBV28 to TRBJ1-1; the D gene is possibly TRBD1 (6 bases). The CDR3 loop spans 14 amino acids. V was trimmed by 5 bases and J by 7 bases, leaving 17 bases between them. Germline assignment: CDR1 MDHEN and CDR2 SYDVKM. The CDR3: CASSHRDRWHEAFF. Written as DNA, the CDR3 is TGTGCCAGCAGTCACAGGGACCGGTGGCATGAAGCTTTCTTT.

There are many counts of this clone. The gene calls are TRBV7-2 and TRBJ1-2; D is uncertain. The germline V gene encodes CDR1 SGHTA and CDR2 FQGNSA. Trimming took 3 bases from V and 6 from J, leaving 14 bases between them. The CDR3 has 14 amino acids. Here the CDR3 DNA reads TGTGCCAGCAGCTTGGGTTCACCGTGGGATGGCTACACCTTC. This encodes CASSLGSPWDGYTF.

This clone was found a few times. The chain has TRBV18 and TRBJ2-3, with TRBD2 matching 9 bases. The J segment lost 2 bases and the V segment lost 3 bases, leaving 3 bases of the junction unmatched. The V gene's germline CDR1 is KGHSH and CDR2 LQKENI. The CDR3 sequence is 15 residues long. The CDR3 DNA reads as TGTGCCAGCTCACCCAGCGGGGGGAACACAGATACGCAGTATTTT. Protein product: CASSPSGGNTDTQYF.

Many counts were recorded for this clone. The rearrangement uses TRBV6-1 and TRBJ2-7, with TRBD2 identical over 8 bases. V shed 7 bases and J 2 bases; nucleotides not matched to a gene: 7. From germline, CDR1 is MNHNS and CDR2 SASEGT. The CDR3 contains 14 residues. In DNA, the CDR3 is TGTGCCAGCAAGGGTTCGGGAGGGCCCTACGAGCAGTACTTC. This sequence encodes CASKGSGGPYEQYF.

This clone was recorded many times. This may come from a read error, since a much larger clone is one base off. Different DNA sequences within this sample yield the same CDR3. CDR3 amino acids: CASSYRQVDTEAFF. The DNA of the CDR3 is TGTGCCAGCAGTTATCGACAGGTTGACACTGAGGCTTTCTTT. This rearrangement joins TRBV28 to TRBJ1-1, with a weak D call TRBD1 (6 bases). Germline lookup yields CDR1 MDHEN and CDR2 SYDVKM. CDR3 size: 14 residues.

Only a few counts were recorded for this clone. The rearrangement joins TRBV19 to TRBJ1-2, with TRBD1 matching 10 bases. The ends lost 5 bases at V and 3 bases at J; junction bases unmatched: 3. Germline loops: CDR1 LNHDA, CDR2 SQIVND (reference sequence). This CDR3 has 14 amino acids. CDR3 DNA: TGTGCCAGTAGTGGGACAGGGGATTACTATGGCTACACCTTC. The encoded protein is CASSGTGDYYGYTF.

This chain joins TRBV6-1 and TRBJ2-7, with 11 bases aligning to TRBD1. The CDR3 loop spans 14 amino acids. Trimming removed 8 bases from V and 0 bases from J; junction bases left unmatched: 3. CDR1 and CDR2 (germline): MNHNS, SASEGT. The CDR3 loop is CASAGTGGSYEQYF. DNA for the CDR3: TGTGCCAGCGCCGGGACAGGGGGCTCCTACGAGCAGTACTTC.

This clone occurred a few times. The chain recombines TRBV28 with TRBJ1-5; a weak D match, TRBD1 (5 bases). In germline, CDR1 is MDHEN, CDR2 SYDVKM. The CDR3 is 14 residues long. V dropped 1 base and J dropped 2 bases, with 6 bases sitting between them. Here the CDR3 reads CASSLFRGNQPQHF. The DNA for the CDR3 is TGTGCCAGCAGTTTATTCAGGGGCAATCAGCCCCAGCATTTT.

This clone came up many times. This rearrangement joins TRBV20-1 to TRBJ2-4, with 11 nucleotides matching TRBD1. Trimming at V came to 0 bases and at J to 9 bases, leaving 4 bases not matched to a gene. The germline gives CDR1 DFQATT, CDR2 SNEGSKA (reference sequence). This CDR3 region has 14 residues. CDR3 bases: TGCAGTGCTAGAGATAGGGGACAGGGGGTCATTCAGTACTTC. It specifies CSARDRGQGVIQYF.

The chain combines TRBV27 with TRBJ2-1; 10 nucleotides match TRBD1. The CDR3 has 14 amino acids. Per the germline V gene, CDR1 is MNHEY and CDR2 is SMNVEV (reference sequence). J lost 5 bases, V lost 6 bases, and 4 bases had no gene match. The CDR3 coding sequence is TGTGCCAGCAGCTTCGGGACAGGGGACAATGAGCAGTTCTTC. The encoded protein is CASSFGTGDNEQFF.

At least ten counts were recorded for this clone. A read error is possible here, since a much larger clone lies one base away. The chain is built from TRBV19 and TRBJ2-7; D remains unclear. Germline assignment: CDR1 LNHDA and CDR2 SQIVND (reference sequence). Trimming took 1 base from V and 0 from J, leaving 10 bases between them. The CDR3 has 15 amino acids. The CDR3 is CASSIAGVPSYEQYF. CDR3 in DNA: TGTGCCAGTAGTATAGCGGGCGTGCCCTCCTACGAGCAGTACTTC.

This clone was found many times. This CDR3 reads CASSRTGANTGELFF. The CDR3 region has the DNA TGTGCCAGCAGCCGGACAGGGGCCAACACCGGGGAGCTGTTTTTT. V is TRBV5-4 and J is TRBJ2-2; 9 bases fit TRBD1. The CDR3 spans 15 residues. The V segment lost 4 bases and the J segment 2 bases; nucleotides outside the gene matches: 3. Germline lookup yields CDR1 SGHNT and CDR2 YYREEE (reference sequence).

In the case of this clone: One end of the junction fails to match germline, which may point to a read error. V gene TRBV28 combines with J gene TRBJ2-3, with D unclear. Germline CDR1 and CDR2: MDHEN and SYDVKM. This CDR3 comprises 16 residues. The CDR3 nucleotides read TGTTCCAGCAGTCCCAAACAGTGGATCGGGCCAGATACGCAGTATTTT. Translation: CSSSPKQWIGPDTQYF.

In this sample, this clone is medium-sized. The chain recombines TRBV10-2 with TRBJ2-7, with a possible D match to TRBD2 (5 bases). Germline V gives CDR1 WSHSY, CDR2 SAAADI. The length of the CDR3 is 15 residues. The V end was cut by 3 bases, the J end by 7 bases, with 19 bases between. CDR3 sequence reads: CASSDIAGRRGEQYF. The CDR3 DNA reads as TGCGCCAGCAGTGATATTGCGGGTCGTCGAGGGGAGCAGTACTTC.

In its sample, this clone ranks as medium-sized. CDR3 sequence reads: CASSGGRGLVYGYTF. The DNA for the CDR3 is TGTGCCAGCAGCGGGGGTAGGGGGTTAGTCTATGGCTACACCTTC. The chain links TRBV28 to TRBJ1-2, with D perhaps matching TRBD1 (6 bases). Looked up from germline, CDR1 is MDHEN and CDR2 is SYDVKM. Trimming took off 6 bases at V and 4 bases at J, with 18 bases between the two ends. This CDR3 is built from 15 residues.

The chain employs TRBV3-1 and TRBJ2-5; D call uncertain. This CDR3 has 15 amino acids. Trimming pared 0 bases from V and 5 bases from J, leaving 13 bases between. From germline, CDR1 is LGHDT and CDR2 YNNKEL (reference sequence). The chain's CDR3 is CASSQDSNQWETQYF. DNA for the CDR3: TGTGCCAGCAGCCAAGATTCAAACCAGTGGGAGACCCAGTACTTC.

Ten or more counts support this clone. The chain couples TRBV28 to TRBJ1-2; D ambiguous. Germline values: CDR1 MDHEN, CDR2 SYDVKM. V was cut by 6 bases and J by 2 bases, with 10 bases left in between. CDR3 size: 13 residues. The CDR3 nucleotides are TGTGCCAGCAGCCTGACGGAAAACTATGGCTACACCTTC. It is translated as CASSLTENYGYTF.

The sample holds many counts of this clone. The chain employs TRBV30 and TRBJ2-5; no definite D call. Looked up from germline, CDR1 is GTSNPN and CDR2 is SVGIG (reference sequence). This CDR3 region has 12 residues. Trimming removed 0 bases from V and 5 bases from J, with 7 bases in between. The CDR3 reads CAWSVLGETQYF. CDR3 sequence (DNA): TGTGCCTGGAGTGTCTTGGGTGAGACCCAGTACTTC. The full variable domain, in which reference TRBV30 and TRBJ2-5 provide the parts outside the CDR3, is SQTIHQWPATLVQPVGSPLSLECTVEGTSNPNLYWYRQAAGRGLQLLFYSVGIGQISSEVPQNLSASRPQDRQFILSSKKLLLSDSGFYLCAWSVLGETQYFGPGTRLLVL.

This clone came up many times. V usage is TRBV9 and J usage is TRBJ2-7, with D tentatively TRBD1 or TRBD2 (5 bases each). Trimming removed 3 bases from V and 3 bases from J, with 16 bases in between. This CDR3 is 15 amino acids long. Germline loops: CDR1 SGDLS, CDR2 YYNGEE. The CDR3 sequence: CASSAEGQNHYEQYF. CDR3 bases: TGTGCCAGCAGCGCCGAGGGGCAAAACCACTACGAGCAGTACTTC. The entire variable domain, with the rest obtained from reference TRBV9 and TRBJ2-7, is as follows: DSGVTQTPKHLITATGQRVTLRCSPRSGDLSVYWYQQSLDQGLQFLIQYYNGEERAKGNILERFSAQQFPDLHSELNLSSLELGDSALYFCASSAEGQNHYEQYFGPGTRLTVT.

The J gene is TRBJ2-5, the V gene TRBV7-2, with D possibly matching TRBD2 (6 bases). The CDR3 has 12 residues. Trimming left V 3 bases short and J 4 bases short, with 6 bases between. CDR1 and CDR2 (germline): SGHTA, FQGNSA. DNA of the CDR3: TGTGCCAGCAGCTTCGGGAGAGAGACCCAGTACTTC. Its protein product is CASSFGRETQYF.